Listed below are T cell receptor beta chains from one sample, sequenced in a study of response to subunit inactivated influenza vaccine. TCRdb passed the RT-PCR reads through MiXCR, listing each CDR3 protein once. This table has about 530,000 distinct CDR3 sequences, approximately 12% appearing once. This sample comprised PBMCs from blood, obtained on the day of vaccination. These TCRs come from a man aged 50-59 years who received an inactivated influenza vaccine. The CDR3 runs from the conserved cysteine through the conserved F or W. A D gene is named only where the DNA matches it firmly. Size tells how often a clone was seen (once, few, many) or the class of an expanded clone, and some rows leave it out.

J gene | clone size | D gene | V gene | CDR3 DNA | CDR3 protein
TRBJ2-1 | many | TRBD2 | TRBV12-3/TRBV12-4 | TGTGCCAGCACCGCCGGCGGGGGGAAAGCCTACAATGAGCAGTTCTTC | CASTAGGGKAYNEQFF
TRBJ2-1 | - | TRBD1 | TRBV20-1 | TGCAGTGCTAGAGGGGCGCAGGGGGACAATGAGCAGTTCTTC | CSARGAQGDNEQFF
TRBJ2-1 | few | - | TRBV27 | TGTGCCAGCAGTTTATTCCGGGACACTCGGAATGAGCAGTTCTTC | CASSLFRDTRNEQFF
TRBJ2-2 | - | TRBD2 | TRBV6-2/TRBV6-3 | TGTGCCAGCACCCGGGGGGGACTGAACACCGGGGAGCTGTTTTTT | CASTRGGLNTGELFF
TRBJ1-4 | few | - | TRBV6-5 | TGTGCCAGCAGTTACGGGCAGGGTGCTAATGAAAAACTGTTTTTT | CASSYGQGANEKLFF
TRBJ2-3 | many | TRBD2 | TRBV5-1 | TGCGCCAGCAGCTGGAGCGGGGGAGTTGCGTCAGATACGCAGTATTTT | CASSWSGGVASDTQYF
TRBJ2-1 | few | TRBD2 | TRBV20-1 | TGCAGTGCTAGAGAGGGGACTAGCTCCTACAATGAGCAGTTCTTC | CSAREGTSSYNEQFF
TRBJ1-2 | - | - | TRBV12-3/TRBV12-4 | TGTGCCACCCGGGAACTTTCTAACTATGGCTACACCTTC | CATRELSNYGYTF
TRBJ2-3 | - | TRBD2 | TRBV5-1 | TGCGCCAGCAGCTGGAGCGGGAGACCCACAGATACGCAGTATTTT | CASSWSGRPTDTQYF
TRBJ2-1 | - | - | TRBV21-1 | TGTGCCAGCAGCAAAGTGGTTAGCGGGAGGGCCCGGGGTGAGCAGTTCTTC | CASSKVVSGRARGEQFF
TRBJ2-1 | - | TRBD2 | TRBV18 | TGTGCCAGCTCACCACAGAGCGGGACCCAATCCAATGAGCAGTTCTTC | CASSPQSGTQSNEQFF
TRBJ1-2 | - | TRBD1 | TRBV7-9 | TGTGCCAGCAGCCCTCGGACAGGGAGTAACTATGGCTACACCTTC | CASSPRTGSNYGYTF
TRBJ2-1 | few | TRBD2 | TRBV6-2/TRBV6-3 | TGTGCCAGCAGGCCCACGACTAGCGGGGGTTACAATGAGCAGTTCTTC | CASRPTTSGGYNEQFF
TRBJ1-6 | - | TRBD1 | TRBV5-1 | TGCGCCAGCAGCTTGGCAGGGGGCCGGTCACCCCTCCACTTT | CASSLAGGRSPLHF
TRBJ2-5 | - | - | TRBV11-1 | TGTGCCAGCAGCGCCCGCGGAGGGGCAGGGGCTCAAGAGACCCAGTACTTC | CASSARGGAGAQETQYF
TRBJ1-2 | - | TRBD1 | TRBV5-1 | TGCGCCAGCAGGGACAGGGGATATGGCTACACCTTC | CASRDRGYGYTF
TRBJ2-3 | few | - | TRBV18 | TGTGCCAGCTCAGAATTGACTGGCACAGATACGCAGTATTTT | CASSELTGTDTQYF
TRBJ1-2 | - | - | TRBV9 | TGTGCCAGCAGCGCTAACAGGGACTATGGCTACACCTTC | CASSANRDYGYTF
TRBJ2-7 | few | - | TRBV2 | TGTGCCAGCACGGTTGCAGACTCCTACGAGCAGTACTTC | CASTVADSYEQYF
TRBJ2-7 | few | - | TRBV5-1 | TGCGCCAGCAGCTTGCGGGGCGCGAGGGACGAGCAGTACTTC | CASSLRGARDEQYF
TRBJ2-2 | - | - | TRBV24-1 | TGTGCCACGGCCACCGGGAGCACCGGGGAGCTGTTTTTT | CATATGSTGELFF
TRBJ2-7 | few | - | TRBV6-1 | TGTGCCAGCAGTGAATCGGCAGGGTGGTACGAGCAGTACTTC | CASSESAGWYEQYF
TRBJ2-1 | many | TRBD2 | TRBV29-1 | TGCAGCGTTGGGGAGGGTAATGAGCAGTTCTTC | CSVGEGNEQFF
TRBJ2-2 | - | - | TRBV9 | TGTGCCAGCAGCCCGGGGGGACACTTCCCCGGGGAGCTGTTTTTT | CASSPGGHFPGELFF
TRBJ2-7 | many | - | TRBV12-3/TRBV12-4 | TGTGCCAGCAGTCAGGGTAACGAGCAGTACTTC | CASSQGNEQYF
TRBJ2-2 | - | - | TRBV6-5 | TGTGCCAGCGGTTACGTCCGCGCGACTAACACCGGGGAGCTGTTTTTT | CASGYVRATNTGELFF
TRBJ1-1 | - | TRBD1 | TRBV7-9 | TGTGCCAGCAGCCTTCACAGGGGGCCGAACACTGAAGCTTTCTTT | CASSLHRGPNTEAFF
TRBJ2-1 | - | - | TRBV29-1 | TGCAGCGTTAGGGCACTTTTCCACAATGAGCAGTTCTTC | CSVRALFHNEQFF
TRBJ1-4 | - | - | TRBV19 | TGTGCCAGTATCGGGCCCCTGGATGAAAAACTGTTTTTT | CASIGPLDEKLFF
TRBJ2-2 | - | - | TRBV5-5 | TGTGCCAGCAGCTTGCTCGCCCGGAGCACCGGGGAGCTGTTTTTT | CASSLLARSTGELFF
TRBJ1-5 | - | - | TRBV12-3/TRBV12-4 | TGTGCCAGCGGCGAATATAGCAATCAGCCCCAGCATTTT | CASGEYSNQPQHF
TRBJ2-1 | - | TRBD2 | TRBV11-1 | TGTGCCAGCAGCTTAGCGCTGTGGGAGGGCCCCCTAAACAATGAGCAGTTCTTC | CASSLALWEGPLNNEQFF
TRBJ2-7 | many | TRBD1 | TRBV5-1 | TGCGCCAGCAGCTCCCAGGGGGCACCCTACGAGCAGTACTTC | CASSSQGAPYEQYF
TRBJ2-7 | - | - | TRBV7-9 | TGTGCCAGCAGCTTAATGTCCCGGGGCGAGCAGTACTTC | CASSLMSRGEQYF
TRBJ2-1 | many | TRBD2 | TRBV11-2 | TGTGCCAGCAGCATGCGACTAGCGGGGGGCGTTAATGAGCAGTTCTTC | CASSMRLAGGVNEQFF
TRBJ2-5 | few | TRBD1 | TRBV5-1 | TGCGCCAGCTCAGATACAGGGGGCGGAGAGACCCAGTACTTC | CASSDTGGGETQYF
TRBJ2-7 | many | - | TRBV28 | TGTGCCAGCAGTTTGGGGCGAGACGGTACCTACGAGCAGTACTTC | CASSLGRDGTYEQYF
TRBJ1-1 | - | TRBD1 | TRBV4-3 | TGCGCCAGCAGCCAAGATGGGACAGGGGCGGCTTTCTTT | CASSQDGTGAAFF
TRBJ2-7 | - | - | TRBV20-1 | TGCAGTGCTAGAGTGACGGGGGGCGGCCCCTCCTACGAGCAGTACTTC | CSARVTGGGPSYEQYF
TRBJ1-5 | - | - | TRBV5-1 | TGCGCCAGCAGCTTGGATGGGGACTACTATCAGCCCCAGCATTTT | CASSLDGDYYQPQHF
TRBJ2-1 | - | - | TRBV20-1 | TGCAGTGCTAGAAGAGGGGACGGGGGTAATGAGCAGTTCTTC | CSARRGDGGNEQFF
TRBJ2-1 | - | - | TRBV12-3/TRBV12-4 | TGTGCCAGCAGTTTAAGAGTGAAGGGGAGTAATGAGCAGTTCTTC | CASSLRVKGSNEQFF
TRBJ1-2 | few | - | TRBV5-1 | TGCGCCAGCAGCTTGGAAAACCAGGGGTCCCATGGCTACACCTTC | CASSLENQGSHGYTF
TRBJ2-2 | many | TRBD2 | TRBV2 | TGTGCCAGCAGAGTTCTGGGACTAGCGGGAGCCGGGGAGCTGTTTTTT | CASRVLGLAGAGELFF
TRBJ2-5 | - | - | TRBV4-1 | TGCGCCAGCAGCCAAGTCCTAGCTGAGACCCAGTACTTC | CASSQVLAETQYF
TRBJ2-3 | - | TRBD2 | TRBV5-4 | TGTGCCAGCAGCGTAGAGCTAGCGGCAGATCAATTGTATTTT | CASSVELAADQLYF
TRBJ2-7 | few | TRBD2 | TRBV6-2/TRBV6-3 | TGTGCCAGCAGTTACAGGACTAGCGGGGTTTACGAGCAGTACTTC | CASSYRTSGVYEQYF
TRBJ2-1 | - | TRBD2 | TRBV4-3 | TGCGCCAGCAGCCAAAGGACTAGCGTCGCCTACAATGAGCAGTTCTTC | CASSQRTSVAYNEQFF
TRBJ2-1 | few | TRBD2 | TRBV12-3/TRBV12-4 | TGTGCCAGCAGTTTCCTAGCGGTCTCCTACAATGAGCAGTTCTTC | CASSFLAVSYNEQFF
TRBJ1-5 | - | TRBD1 | TRBV12-3/TRBV12-4 | TGTGCCAGCAGTGTAGGGGGCTGGCAGCCCCAGCATTTT | CASSVGGWQPQHF
TRBJ1-5 | few | - | TRBV19 | TGTGCCAGTAGTACGCGGGGTAGTGGAAATCAGCCCCAGCATTTT | CASSTRGSGNQPQHF
TRBJ1-2 | - | - | TRBV7-3 | TGTGCCAGCAGCCTTCTGGGCGGTCGGGACTATGGCTACACCTTC | CASSLLGGRDYGYTF
TRBJ2-1 | - | TRBD1 | TRBV9 | TGTGCCAGCAGCGTAGAGGGACAGGGGGTTGTTGGCAATGAGCAGTTCTTC | CASSVEGQGVVGNEQFF
TRBJ1-3 | - | - | TRBV12-3/TRBV12-4 | TGTGCCAGCAGTTTCGGCAGCCGGGGAAACACCATATATTTT | CASSFGSRGNTIYF
TRBJ1-2 | many | TRBD1 | TRBV28 | TGTGCCAGCAGCCCGGGACAGGGGGATGGCTACACCTTC | CASSPGQGDGYTF
TRBJ2-1 | - | TRBD1 | TRBV27 | TGTGCCAGCAGCATTACAGGGGGCGAGAAATTGGATGAGCAGTTCTTC | CASSITGGEKLDEQFF
TRBJ2-2 | - | TRBD1 | TRBV5-1 | TGCGCCAGCAGCGCCGGGACAGGGGCCACCGGGGAGCTGTTTTTT | CASSAGTGATGELFF
TRBJ1-2 | few | - | TRBV12-3/TRBV12-4 | TGTGCCAGCAGTTTTCGGGGGACGGGGAACTATGGCTACACCTTC | CASSFRGTGNYGYTF
TRBJ2-7 | once | - | TRBV6-5 | TGTGCCAGCAGTTACCAAGTATCCTACGAGCAGTACTTC | CASSYQVSYEQYF